This TCR beta chain appears in the sequencing data of a study of T cell repertoires in cytomegalovirus infection. Trimming left V 5 bases short and J 7 bases short, with 18 bases between. This CDR3 is built from 15 residues. This clonotype was observed at least ten times. TCRdb re-analysed the reads in MiXCR, keeping a single row per CDR3 protein. The profile covers hundreds of thousands of distinct CDR3 sequences, with 8% to 10% appearing a single time and approximately 2.4% taken by the ten largest. Input material: PBMCs. The V gene is TRBV12-3 or TRBV12-4, the J gene TRBJ1-3; weak D call: TRBD1 (6 bases). The receptor comes from a human donor in good health (CMV status not recorded). Some clones in this sample may be carry-over from other donors' samples. The CDR3 protein is CASSLRTVRGNTIYF. CDR3 bases: TGTGCCAGCAGTCTAAGGACAGTCCGGGGGAACACCATATATTTT.